The clone carrying this T cell receptor (beta chain) was observed many times. Its antigen remains unknown. This sample stems from a study of beta chain features in type 1 diabetes. Study-level information: Age, gender and cell yields were alike across patients and healthy donors. The study, taken as a whole, reports: HLA effects on TCRB rearrangement stayed unresolved here.

Without exception, sorted populations had purity beyond 98%. The J segment lost 3 bases and the V segment lost 5 bases, leaving 6 bases of the junction unmatched. Germline-derived CDR1 and CDR2 are LNHDA and SQIVND (reference sequence). This CDR3 has 15 residues. Investigators reverse transcribed all isolated RNA, so they sequenced expressed TCRB transcripts. Measured with immunoSEQ multiplex PCR; TCRdb has only the in-frame clones, and not every one. Among more than 150,000 clones, around 10% were seen once, and the ten largest hold around 2.1%. Sequencing input: central memory CD4+ T cells from blood. The gene calls are TRBV19 and TRBJ2-1; TRBD1 matches 8 bases. This receptor was obtained from a young man in good health. CDR3: CASSRDGQGYNEQFF. DNA of the CDR3: TGTGCCAGTAGTCGTGATGGACAGGGCTACAATGAGCAGTTCTTC.